These T cell receptor beta chains were read from a single sample in a study of PD-1 blockade in classical Hodgkin lymphoma. Profiling relied on immunoSEQ multiplex PCR, and the TCRdb table lists in-frame clones only, not all of them. The table records 20,000 to 30,000 clones, about 86% of them present only once. The material sequenced was peripheral blood mononuclear cells (PBMCs), taken before the fourth cycle of nivolumab. The source of these receptors is a human donor with classical Hodgkin lymphoma. CDR3s include the opening cysteine and the closing phenylalanine or tryptophan. A D gene is named only where the DNA matches it firmly. Where a row states a size, it is once, few, many or the class of an expanded clone; other rows omit it.

CDR3 protein: CASSPQGLGYGYTF
CDR3 DNA: TGTGCCAGCTCACCACAGGGCCTGGGTTATGGCTACACCTTC
J gene: TRBJ1-2
clone size: -
V gene: TRBV18
D gene: -

CDR3 protein: CASSLSTGSSYEQYF
CDR3 DNA: TGTGCCAGCAGTTTATCCACAGGGAGCTCCTACGAGCAGTACTTC
J gene: TRBJ2-7
clone size: once
V gene: TRBV27
D gene: -

CDR3 protein: CASSPSPTQANTEAFF
CDR3 DNA: TGTGCCAGCAGCCCGTCCCCGACCCAGGCCAACACTGAAGCTTTCTTT
J gene: TRBJ1-1
clone size: -
V gene: TRBV13
D gene: -

CDR3 protein: CASRGTGDAYEQYF
CDR3 DNA: TGTGCCAGCAGAGGGACAGGGGATGCCTACGAGCAGTACTTC
J gene: TRBJ2-7
clone size: -
V gene: TRBV2
D gene: TRBD1

CDR3 protein: CASSRSWGQETQYF
CDR3 DNA: TGTGCCAGCAGCCGTAGCTGGGGACAAGAGACCCAGTACTTC
J gene: TRBJ2-5
clone size: -
V gene: TRBV7-2
D gene: -

CDR3 protein: CASSRTGNNQPQHF
CDR3 DNA: TGTGCCAGCAGCCGGACAGGGAACAATCAGCCCCAGCATTTT
J gene: TRBJ1-5
clone size: -
V gene: TRBV6-5
D gene: TRBD1

CDR3 protein: CASSSRDPGGHEKLFF
CDR3 DNA: TGTGCCAGCAGCTCACGGGACCCCGGGGGCCATGAAAAACTGTTTTTT
J gene: TRBJ1-4
clone size: -
V gene: TRBV7-8
D gene: -

CDR3 protein: CAISVFTSENTDTQYF
CDR3 DNA: TGTGCCATCAGTGTCTTTACTAGCGAGAACACAGATACGCAGTATTTT
J gene: TRBJ2-3
clone size: -
V gene: TRBV10-3
D gene: TRBD2

CDR3 protein: CASSPPGGRDTDTQYF
CDR3 DNA: TGTGCCAGCTCACCGCCTGGGGGCAGAGACACAGATACGCAGTATTTT
J gene: TRBJ2-3
clone size: -
V gene: TRBV18
D gene: -

CDR3 protein: CASSLPSQETQYF
CDR3 DNA: TGTGCCAGCAGCCTGCCCTCCCAAGAGACCCAGTACTTC
J gene: TRBJ2-5
clone size: -
V gene: TRBV5-4
D gene: -

CDR3 protein: CASSYVAKPYEQYF
CDR3 DNA: TGTGCCAGCAGCTACGTCGCGAAGCCTTACGAGCAGTACTTC
J gene: TRBJ2-7
clone size: -
V gene: TRBV13
D gene: -

CDR3 protein: CASRQYRLLPAGELFF
CDR3 DNA: TGTGCCAGCAGGCAATACAGGCTACTCCCGGCGGGGGAGCTGTTTTTT
J gene: TRBJ2-2
clone size: -
V gene: TRBV5-5
D gene: -

CDR3 protein: CASSRLAGVGTDTQYF
CDR3 DNA: TGTGCCAGCTCCCGACTAGCGGGAGTGGGCACAGATACGCAGTATTTT
J gene: TRBJ2-3
clone size: once
V gene: TRBV18
D gene: TRBD2

CDR3 protein: CASRLGTGYEQYF
CDR3 DNA: TGTGCCAGCAGATTAGGGACAGGCTACGAGCAGTACTTC
J gene: TRBJ2-7
clone size: -
V gene: TRBV2
D gene: TRBD1

CDR3 protein: CASRENANTGELFF
CDR3 DNA: TGTGCCAGTAGGGAGAATGCGAACACCGGGGAGCTGTTTTTT
J gene: TRBJ2-2
clone size: -
V gene: TRBV19
D gene: -

CDR3 protein: CASSYSPANSYEQYF
CDR3 DNA: TGCGCCAGCAGCTACTCTCCGGCGAACTCCTACGAGCAGTACTTC
J gene: TRBJ2-7
clone size: -
V gene: TRBV4-1
D gene: -

CDR3 protein: CASSDGQGRQPQHF
CDR3 DNA: TGTGCCAGCAGCGACGGACAGGGAAGGCAGCCCCAGCATTTT
J gene: TRBJ1-5
clone size: -
V gene: TRBV7-2
D gene: TRBD1

CDR3 protein: CASSTDRTLYEQYF
CDR3 DNA: TGTGCCAGCAGCACCGACAGGACGCTCTACGAGCAGTACTTC
J gene: TRBJ2-7
clone size: -
V gene: TRBV7-9
D gene: -

CDR3 protein: CASSRTPGGNQPQHF
CDR3 DNA: TGTGCCAGCAGTCGAACCCCAGGGGGCAATCAGCCCCAGCATTTT
J gene: TRBJ1-5
clone size: -
V gene: TRBV6-5
D gene: -

CDR3 protein: CASSLGQNLEAFF
CDR3 DNA: TGTGCCAGCAGCTTGGGACAGAACCTTGAAGCTTTCTTT
J gene: TRBJ1-1
clone size: -
V gene: TRBV7-3
D gene: TRBD1

CDR3 protein: CASSLARPGVSFF
CDR3 DNA: TGTGCCAGCAGCTTAGCCCGACCGGGAGTATCGTTCTTC
J gene: TRBJ2-1
clone size: once
V gene: TRBV11-2
D gene: -

CDR3 protein: CASSPAGGSYEQYF
CDR3 DNA: TGCGCCAGCAGCCCAGCTGGCGGTTCCTACGAGCAGTACTTC
J gene: TRBJ2-7
clone size: few
V gene: TRBV5-1
D gene: -

CDR3 protein: CASSLRTSGRETQYF
CDR3 DNA: TGTGCCAGCTCATTAAGGACTAGCGGGAGAGAGACCCAGTACTTC
J gene: TRBJ2-5
clone size: -
V gene: TRBV18
D gene: TRBD2

CDR3 protein: CATNRDTDTQYF
CDR3 DNA: TGTGCCACCAACAGGGACACAGATACGCAGTATTTT
J gene: TRBJ2-3
clone size: -
V gene: TRBV25-1
D gene: -

CDR3 protein: CASSYSGLSGANVLTF
CDR3 DNA: TGTGCCAGCAGTTACTCCGGGCTCTCTGGGGCCAACGTCCTGACTTTC
J gene: TRBJ2-6
clone size: -
V gene: TRBV6-5
D gene: -

CDR3 protein: CASSEQGFFLYGYTF
CDR3 DNA: TGTGCCAGCAGTGAACAGGGTTTCTTCCTCTATGGCTACACCTTC
J gene: TRBJ1-2
clone size: few
V gene: TRBV6-1
D gene: -

CDR3 protein: CASSGGQPNTEAFF
CDR3 DNA: TGCGCCAGCAGCGGAGGACAGCCGAACACTGAAGCTTTCTTT
J gene: TRBJ1-1
clone size: few
V gene: TRBV5-1
D gene: -

CDR3 protein: CASSPRGGMSNQPQHF
CDR3 DNA: TGTGCCAGCTCACCACGAGGGGGCATGAGCAATCAGCCCCAGCATTTT
J gene: TRBJ1-5
clone size: once
V gene: TRBV18
D gene: TRBD1

CDR3 protein: CASSQGPGQGSYEQYF
CDR3 DNA: TGCGCCAGCAGCCAAGGCCCGGGACAAGGGAGCTACGAGCAGTACTTC
J gene: TRBJ2-7
clone size: -
V gene: TRBV4-1
D gene: -

CDR3 protein: CSVEDGDSFLGFYNEQFF
CDR3 DNA: TGCAGCGTTGAAGATGGTGATTCTTTTTTGGGTTTCTACAATGAGCAGTTCTTC
J gene: TRBJ2-1
clone size: once
V gene: TRBV29-1
D gene: -

CDR3 protein: CAISGRTGLMETQYF
CDR3 DNA: TGTGCCATCAGTGGCAGGACAGGTCTAATGGAGACCCAGTACTTC
J gene: TRBJ2-5
clone size: -
V gene: TRBV10-3
D gene: TRBD1

CDR3 protein: CASLRGSSGNTIYF
CDR3 DNA: TGTGCCAGCCTTCGGGGGTCTTCTGGAAACACCATATATTTT
J gene: TRBJ1-3
clone size: few
V gene: TRBV2
D gene: -

CDR3 protein: CASSDSGETTEAFF
CDR3 DNA: TGTGCCAGCAGTGACTCAGGGGAGACCACTGAAGCTTTCTTT
J gene: TRBJ1-1
clone size: once
V gene: TRBV6-4
D gene: -

CDR3 protein: CASSQEGTGGGRAEAFF
CDR3 DNA: TGCGCCAGCAGCCAAGAGGGGACAGGGGGCGGTCGGGCTGAAGCTTTCTTT
J gene: TRBJ1-1
clone size: -
V gene: TRBV4-1
D gene: TRBD1

CDR3 protein: CASRVPGGQETQYF
CDR3 DNA: TGTGCCAGCAGGGTGCCTGGCGGACAAGAGACCCAGTACTTC
J gene: TRBJ2-5
clone size: -
V gene: TRBV6-5
D gene: -

CDR3 protein: CATRRGGSYNEQFF
CDR3 DNA: TGTGCCACCCGGCGGGGGGGCTCCTACAATGAGCAGTTCTTC
J gene: TRBJ2-1
clone size: -
V gene: TRBV27
D gene: TRBD2

CDR3 protein: CASSFPRGDNQPQHF
CDR3 DNA: TGTGCCAGCAGTTTCCCCAGGGGAGACAATCAGCCCCAGCATTTT
J gene: TRBJ1-5
clone size: -
V gene: TRBV28
D gene: -

CDR3 protein: CASSPGQPQHF
CDR3 DNA: TGTGCCAGCAGTCCCGGTCAGCCCCAGCATTTT
J gene: TRBJ1-5
clone size: few
V gene: TRBV2
D gene: -

CDR3 protein: CATSRGSGVPYNEQFF
CDR3 DNA: TGTGCCACCAGCAGAGGCTCGGGAGTCCCCTACAATGAGCAGTTCTTC
J gene: TRBJ2-1
clone size: -
V gene: TRBV15
D gene: -

CDR3 protein: CASSRGGYYMNTEAFF
CDR3 DNA: TGTGCCAGTAGCCGGGGAGGGTATTATATGAACACTGAAGCTTTCTTT
J gene: TRBJ1-1
clone size: -
V gene: TRBV19
D gene: -

CDR3 protein: CASSVGGQGAQPQHF
CDR3 DNA: TGTGCCAGCAGTGTAGGGGGACAGGGGGCTCAGCCCCAGCATTTT
J gene: TRBJ1-5
clone size: few
V gene: TRBV2
D gene: TRBD1

CDR3 protein: CASSQRGGNQPQHF
CDR3 DNA: TGTGCCAGCAGCCAAAGGGGTGGCAATCAGCCCCAGCATTTT
J gene: TRBJ1-5
clone size: -
V gene: TRBV2
D gene: -

CDR3 protein: CASSLRQGRGLFYNEQFF
CDR3 DNA: TGCGCCAGCAGCCTCCGACAGGGTAGGGGACTATTCTACAATGAGCAGTTCTTC
J gene: TRBJ2-1
clone size: -
V gene: TRBV5-1
D gene: -

CDR3 protein: CASRGENEQFF
CDR3 DNA: TGTGCCAGCAGGGGGGAAAATGAGCAGTTCTTC
J gene: TRBJ2-1
clone size: -
V gene: TRBV2
D gene: -

CDR3 protein: CASSHNREGDTEAFF
CDR3 DNA: TGTGCCAGCAGCCATAACAGGGAAGGGGACACTGAAGCTTTCTTT
J gene: TRBJ1-1
clone size: -
V gene: TRBV7-9
D gene: -

CDR3 protein: CASSPDWSLPRQYF
CDR3 DNA: TGTGCCAGCAGTCCCGACTGGTCTCTCCCGAGACAGTACTTC
J gene: TRBJ2-7
clone size: -
V gene: TRBV27
D gene: -

CDR3 protein: CAWRSGGGTDTQYF
CDR3 DNA: TGTGCCTGGAGATCTGGGGGTGGGACAGATACGCAGTATTTT
J gene: TRBJ2-3
clone size: -
V gene: TRBV30
D gene: -

CDR3 protein: CASSRTGGGNQPQHF
CDR3 DNA: TGTGCCAGCAGCCGGACAGGGGGTGGCAATCAGCCCCAGCATTTT
J gene: TRBJ1-5
clone size: -
V gene: TRBV5-6
D gene: TRBD1

CDR3 protein: CASSVDGSGRGETQYF
CDR3 DNA: TGTGCCAGCAGCGTAGATGGTAGCGGGAGGGGAGAGACCCAGTACTTC
J gene: TRBJ2-5
clone size: -
V gene: TRBV9
D gene: TRBD2

CDR3 protein: CASSLDPVGYGYTF
CDR3 DNA: TGCGCCAGCAGCTTGGATCCAGTGGGATATGGCTACACCTTC
J gene: TRBJ1-2
clone size: -
V gene: TRBV5-1
D gene: -

CDR3 protein: CASSGTGSSQPQHF
CDR3 DNA: TGTGCCAGCAGCGGCACAGGGTCGTCCCAGCCCCAGCATTTT
J gene: TRBJ1-5
clone size: -
V gene: TRBV2
D gene: -

CDR3 protein: CASSLDRANEAFF
CDR3 DNA: TGCGCCAGCAGCTTGGATAGGGCGAATGAAGCTTTCTTT
J gene: TRBJ1-1
clone size: -
V gene: TRBV5-1
D gene: -

CDR3 protein: CASSPNRNTEAFF
CDR3 DNA: TGTGCCAGCTCACCAAACAGGAACACTGAAGCTTTCTTT
J gene: TRBJ1-1
clone size: -
V gene: TRBV18
D gene: -